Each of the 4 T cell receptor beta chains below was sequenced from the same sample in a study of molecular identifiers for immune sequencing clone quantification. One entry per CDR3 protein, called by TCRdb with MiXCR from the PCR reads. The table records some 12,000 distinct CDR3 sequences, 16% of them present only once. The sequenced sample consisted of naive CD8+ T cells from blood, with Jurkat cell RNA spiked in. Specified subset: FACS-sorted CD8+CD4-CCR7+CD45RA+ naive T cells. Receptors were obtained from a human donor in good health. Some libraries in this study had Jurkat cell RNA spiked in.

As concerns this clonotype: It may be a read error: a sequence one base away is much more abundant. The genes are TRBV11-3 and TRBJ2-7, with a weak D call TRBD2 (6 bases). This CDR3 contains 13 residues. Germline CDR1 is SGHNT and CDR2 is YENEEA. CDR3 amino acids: CASSSREFREQCF. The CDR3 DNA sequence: TGTGCCAGCAGCTCCCGTGAGTTCCGGGAGCAGTGCTTC. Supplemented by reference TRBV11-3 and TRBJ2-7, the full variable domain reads EAGVVQSPRYKIIEKKQPVAFWCNPISGHNTLYWYLQNLGQGPELLIRYENEEAVDDSQLPKDRFSAERLKGVDSTLKIQPAELGDSAVYLCASSSREFREQCFGPGTRLTVT.

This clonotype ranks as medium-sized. As DNA, the CDR3 is TGTGCCAGCAGCTTACTAGCGGGGGCTAGCACAGATACGCAGTATTTT. The encoded protein is CASSLLAGASTDTQYF. This chain links TRBV13 with TRBJ2-3, with 10 bases lining up with TRBD2. V shed 2 bases, J shed 0 bases, and the junction held 2 bases outside the gene matches. There are 16 residues in the CDR3. Germline V gene data show CDR1 as PRHDT and CDR2 as FYEKMQ (reference sequence).

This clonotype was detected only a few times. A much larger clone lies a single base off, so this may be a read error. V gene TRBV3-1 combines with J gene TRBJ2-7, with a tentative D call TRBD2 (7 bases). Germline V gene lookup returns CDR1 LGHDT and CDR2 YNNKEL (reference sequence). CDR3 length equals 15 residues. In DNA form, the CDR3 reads TGTGTCAGCAGCCAAGAGGGGGGGAAACGGTACGAGCAGTACTTC. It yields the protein CVSSQEGGKRYEQYF.

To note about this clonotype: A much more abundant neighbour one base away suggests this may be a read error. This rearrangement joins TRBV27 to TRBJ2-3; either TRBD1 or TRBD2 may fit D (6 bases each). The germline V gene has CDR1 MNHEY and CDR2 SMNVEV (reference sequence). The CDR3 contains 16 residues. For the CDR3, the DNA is TGTGCCAGCAGTTTGAAAGGGGGGCGCAGCACAGGTACGCAGTATTTT. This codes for CASSLKGGRSTGTQYF.